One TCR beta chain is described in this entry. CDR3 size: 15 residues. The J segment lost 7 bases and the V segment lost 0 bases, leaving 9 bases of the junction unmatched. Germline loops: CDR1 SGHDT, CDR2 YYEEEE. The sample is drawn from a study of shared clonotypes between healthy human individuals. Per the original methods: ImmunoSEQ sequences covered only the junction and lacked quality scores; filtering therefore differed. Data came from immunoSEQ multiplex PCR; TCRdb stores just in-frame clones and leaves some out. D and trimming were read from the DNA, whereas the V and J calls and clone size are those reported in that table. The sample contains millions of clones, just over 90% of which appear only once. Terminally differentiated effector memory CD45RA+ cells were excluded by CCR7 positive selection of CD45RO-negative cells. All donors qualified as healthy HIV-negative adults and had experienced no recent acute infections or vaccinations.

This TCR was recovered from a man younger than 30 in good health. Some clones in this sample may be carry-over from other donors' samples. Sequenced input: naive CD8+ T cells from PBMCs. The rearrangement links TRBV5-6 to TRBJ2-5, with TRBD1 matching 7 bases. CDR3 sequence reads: CASSLGVGGEGTQYF. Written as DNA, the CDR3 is TGTGCCAGCAGCTTGGGGGTAGGGGGCGAGGGGACCCAGTACTTC.